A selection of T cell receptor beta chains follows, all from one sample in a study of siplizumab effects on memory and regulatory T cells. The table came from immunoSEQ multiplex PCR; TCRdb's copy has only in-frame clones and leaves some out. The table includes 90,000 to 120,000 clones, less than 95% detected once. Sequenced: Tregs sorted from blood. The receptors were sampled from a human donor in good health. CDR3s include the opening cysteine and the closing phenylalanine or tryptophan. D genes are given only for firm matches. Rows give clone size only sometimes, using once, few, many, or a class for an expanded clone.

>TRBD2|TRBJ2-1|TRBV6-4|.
TGTGCCAGCAGTGTCACGGGACTAGCCTCCTACAATGAGCAGTTCTTC
CASSVTGLASYNEQFF
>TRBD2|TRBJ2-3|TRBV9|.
TGTGCCAGCAGCGTAACTAGCGGGAGGGCAGATACGCAGTATTTT
CASSVTSGRADTQYF
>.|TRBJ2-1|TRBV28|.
TGTGCCAGCAGTTTGGGTGGGAGAGCATACAATGAGCAGTTCTTC
CASSLGGRAYNEQFF
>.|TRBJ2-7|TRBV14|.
TGTGCCAGCAGCCAAGAGTTTAGGGATTATTTGTACTTC
CASSQEFRDYLYF
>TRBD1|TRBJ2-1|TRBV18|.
TGTGCCAGCTCACCATACGGGACAGGGGTTCGGAATGAGCAGTTCTTC
CASSPYGTGVRNEQFF
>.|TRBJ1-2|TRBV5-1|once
TGCGCCAGCAGCTTAGGCGCGGGGTATGGCTACACCTTC
CASSLGAGYGYTF
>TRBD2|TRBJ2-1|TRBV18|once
TGTGCCAGCTCACCGACGAGGTTGGCGGGAGGGAATGAGCAGTTCTTC
CASSPTRLAGGNEQFF
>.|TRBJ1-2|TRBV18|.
TGTGCCAGCTCACCGGGGCGGTCGTATGGCTACACCTTC
CASSPGRSYGYTF
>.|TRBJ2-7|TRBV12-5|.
TGTGCTAGTGGTCCAGCCCCGGCCGCCCTCGAGCAGTACTTC
CASGPAPAALEQYF
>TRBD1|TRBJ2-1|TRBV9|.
TGTGCCAGCAGCGCACGCCCTACAGGGGACAATGAGCAGTTCTTC
CASSARPTGDNEQFF
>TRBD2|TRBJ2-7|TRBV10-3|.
TGTGCCATCAGGCAAGGCGGGAGCGTAGGCGAGCAGTACTTC
CAIRQGGSVGEQYF
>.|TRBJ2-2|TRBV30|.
TGTGCCTGGAGTGTATCCAGATACACCGGGGAGCTGTTTTTT
CAWSVSRYTGELFF
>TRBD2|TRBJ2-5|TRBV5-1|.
TGCGCCAGCAGCTCCGCCCGGGGGGCCCAGTACTTC
CASSSARGAQYF
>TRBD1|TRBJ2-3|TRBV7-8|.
TGTGCCAGCCGAGATACAGGGGGCAACACAGATACGCAGTATTTT
CASRDTGGNTDTQYF
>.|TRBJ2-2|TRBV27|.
TGTGCCAGCAGTCGTTGGAGTCCCGGGGAGCTGTTTTTT
CASSRWSPGELFF
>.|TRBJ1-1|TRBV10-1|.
TGCGCCAGCAGCCCGGCAAACTACGTGACCGCTTTCTTT
CASSPANYVTAFF
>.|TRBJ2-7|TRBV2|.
TGTGCCAGCTTCACCTCAGGGGGGAAAGCCTACGAGCAGTACTTC
CASFTSGGKAYEQYF
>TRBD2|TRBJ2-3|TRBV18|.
TGTGCCAGCTCACGGACTAGCGGGGGTGTAGGCACAGATACGCAGTATTTT
CASSRTSGGVGTDTQYF
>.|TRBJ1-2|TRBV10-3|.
TGTGCCATCAGTGATTCCGGGGGGTTCGGTGGCTACACCTTC
CAISDSGGFGGYTF
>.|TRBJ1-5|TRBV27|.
TGTGCCAGCAGTTCCCGAAGGGGTGACAATCAGCCCCAGCATTTT
CASSSRRGDNQPQHF
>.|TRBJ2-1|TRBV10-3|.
TGTGCCATCAGCGGGGGACAGCATAATGAGCAGTTCTTC
CAISGGQHNEQFF
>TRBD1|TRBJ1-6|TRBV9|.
TGTGCCAGCAGCGTTATGGGGATGCGGGACAGGGCCTATAATTCACCCCTCCACTTT
CASSVMGMRDRAYNSPLHF
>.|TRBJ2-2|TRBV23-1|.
TGCGCCAGCAGTCAATCTTGGGTCGGGGAGCTGTTTTTT
CASSQSWVGELFF
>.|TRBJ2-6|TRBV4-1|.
TGCGCCAGCAGCCCTTCCCCAGGGACGGAAGTCTCTGGGGCCAACGTCCTGACTTTC
CASSPSPGTEVSGANVLTF
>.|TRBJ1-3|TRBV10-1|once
TGCGCCACCCAAGACACCCCTGGAAACACCATATATTTT
CATQDTPGNTIYF
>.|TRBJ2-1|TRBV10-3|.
TGTGCCACCACACAGGGCCCCGATTACAATGAGCAGTTCTTC
CATTQGPDYNEQFF
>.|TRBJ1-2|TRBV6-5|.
TGTGCCAGCAGGACCGGGGGTGGCTACACCTTC
CASRTGGGYTF
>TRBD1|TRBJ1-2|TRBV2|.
TGTGCCAGCAGTTTTTCACTTAGGGGGCCGGGCTATGGCTACACCTTC
CASSFSLRGPGYGYTF
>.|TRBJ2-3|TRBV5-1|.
TGCGCCAGCAGAAACTTCCGGGGGCTTAGATCAGATACGCAGTATTTT
CASRNFRGLRSDTQYF
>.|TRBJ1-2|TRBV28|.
TGTGCCAGCAGTTTACTTTCTCGGGGGCGTGGCTACACCTTC
CASSLLSRGRGYTF
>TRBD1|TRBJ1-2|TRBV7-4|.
TGTGCCAGCAGCCGACAGGGAGCCAAAAGAATCAACTATGGCTACACCTTC
CASSRQGAKRINYGYTF
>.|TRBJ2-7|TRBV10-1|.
TGCGCCAGCAGTCCCGAGCCGGCGAGTGAGCAGTACTTC
CASSPEPASEQYF
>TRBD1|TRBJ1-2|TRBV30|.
TGTGCCTGGAGTGAAAGGGACAGGGCAGGAACTAACTATGGCTACACCTTC
CAWSERDRAGTNYGYTF
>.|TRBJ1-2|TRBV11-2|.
TGTGCCAGCAGCTCCAGGGCCGCTAACTATGGCTACACCTTC
CASSSRAANYGYTF
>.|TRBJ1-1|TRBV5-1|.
TGCGCCAGCAGCTCCCTCGGGGGGTACAACACTGAAGCTTTCTTT
CASSSLGGYNTEAFF
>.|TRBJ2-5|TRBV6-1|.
TGTGCCAGCAGCCCCACGACGGTACAAGAGACCCAGTACTTC
CASSPTTVQETQYF
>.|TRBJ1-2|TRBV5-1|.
TGCGCCAGCAGCGGCGGGGGGACAGGCTACACCTTC
CASSGGGTGYTF
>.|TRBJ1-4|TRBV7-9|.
TGTGCCAGCAGCGAGGGGTTTGGTGAAAAACTGTTTTTT
CASSEGFGEKLFF
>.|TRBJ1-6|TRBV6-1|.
TGTGCCAGCAGTGTGGCATTACGGATTAATTCACCCCTCCACTTT
CASSVALRINSPLHF
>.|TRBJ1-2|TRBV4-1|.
TGCGCCAGCAGCCTAACAGAGGGAGCTAACTATGGCTACACCTTC
CASSLTEGANYGYTF
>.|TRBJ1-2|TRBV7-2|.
TGTGCCAGCAGCTTAGGGCAGATCAACTATGGCTACACCTTC
CASSLGQINYGYTF
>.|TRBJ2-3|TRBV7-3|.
TGTGCCAGCAGCCTAGGCGCTCTGGGGGATACGCAGTATTTT
CASSLGALGDTQYF
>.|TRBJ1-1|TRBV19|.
TGTGCCAGTAGTATTGGTTTCCTCCGGGGGAACACTGAAGCTTTCTTT
CASSIGFLRGNTEAFF
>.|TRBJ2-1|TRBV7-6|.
TGTGCCAGCAGCTTAGTGACGACGAAATCCTACAATGAGCAGTTCTTC
CASSLVTTKSYNEQFF
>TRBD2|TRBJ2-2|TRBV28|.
TGTGCCACCCTAGCGGGAATGGCGACCGGGGAGCTGTTTTTT
CATLAGMATGELFF
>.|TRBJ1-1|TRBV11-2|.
TGTGCCAGCAGCTTAGCTAGGGGGACGAACGCTGAAGCTTTCTTT
CASSLARGTNAEAFF
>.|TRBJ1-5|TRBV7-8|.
TGTGCCAGCAGCTCGAAGGGGATTCTTAATCGGCCCCAGCATTTT
CASSSKGILNRPQHF
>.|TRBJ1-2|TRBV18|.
TGTGCCAGCTCACCTCTAGCTACTCGGTTGGATGGCTACACCTTC
CASSPLATRLDGYTF
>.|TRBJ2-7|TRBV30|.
TGTGCCTGGAGTGTACGACAGGTGGCCTACGAGCAGTACTTC
CAWSVRQVAYEQYF
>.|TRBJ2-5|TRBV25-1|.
TGTGCCAGCAGTGAGGCTAGCGAGAGAGAGACCCAGTACTTC
CASSEASERETQYF
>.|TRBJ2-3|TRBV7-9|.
TGTGCCAGCAGCGAGTCCCAGGGGCAGTATTTT
CASSESQGQYF
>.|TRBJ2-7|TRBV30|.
TGTGCCTGGCGCAGCATCGGGACTCCCTACGAGCAGTACTTC
CAWRSIGTPYEQYF
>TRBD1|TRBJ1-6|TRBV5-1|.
TGCGCCAGCACCCGGGACAGGACAAATTCACCCCTCCACTTT
CASTRDRTNSPLHF
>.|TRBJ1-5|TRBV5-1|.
TGCGCCAGCAGCGTAGGACCCGGACCCAATCAGCCCCAGCATTTT
CASSVGPGPNQPQHF
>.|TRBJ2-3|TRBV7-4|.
TGTGCCAACGATATCAGAGATACGCAGTATTTT
CANDIRDTQYF
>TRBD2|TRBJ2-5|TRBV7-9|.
TGTGCCAGCAGCTTGAGGGCGGGGGGCGACGGAGAGACCCAGTACTTC
CASSLRAGGDGETQYF
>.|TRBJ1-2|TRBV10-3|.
TGTGCCATCAGTCCTAACTATGGCTACACCTTC
CAISPNYGYTF